This T cell receptor (beta chain) was identified during a study of cytomegalovirus exposure and HLA in healthy donors. Across the study: Approximately 77 million unique TCRs from HLA-typed donors were held in an early release of data.

This clone was found a few times. The V gene lost 0 bases and the J gene lost 6 bases, with 12 bases spanning the gap. This CDR3 region has 14 residues. The V gene's germline CDR1 is MGHRA and CDR2 YSYEKL. The PCR employed 60 Vbeta primers together with 13 Jbeta primers. The table came from immunoSEQ multiplex PCR; TCRdb's copy has only in-frame clones and leaves some out. The data contain roughly 200,000 clones, approximately 79% of them seen just once; the ten biggest clones take up approximately 4.4%. The receptor was isolated from a woman aged 25 to 39 in good health and CMV-seropositive. Source material: PBMCs. This sequence joins TRBV4-1 and TRBJ2-7; D not certain. The CDR3 nucleotides read TGCGCCAGCAGCCAAGAGCCTGACTTGAGCGAGCAGTACTTC. Amino acids: CASSQEPDLSEQYF.